This is a list of T cell receptor beta chains from one sample in a study of blood T cell repertoires in COVID-19. Using immunoSEQ multiplex PCR, the repertoire was profiled, and TCRdb retains in-frame clones only, with some absent. The table records about 97,000 clones, 80% to 95% of them present only once. The sequencing input was peripheral blood. The receptors derive from a man aged 45-65 years with active COVID-19. Each CDR3 is given with its conserved first and last residue. A D gene is named only where the DNA matches it firmly. The size entry is marked missing in some rows and otherwise reads once, few, many or a size class.

CDR3nt	CDR3aa	d_gene	j_gene	v_gene	abundance
TGCAGCGCCGGGACCCCGGGACAGGTCTATGGCTACACCTTC	CSAGTPGQVYGYTF	TRBD1	TRBJ1-2	TRBV29-1	.
TGTGCCAGCAGTTCAGAGGACATACCCCAGCATTTT	CASSSEDIPQHF	.	TRBJ1-5	TRBV28	.
TGTGCCAGCAGTAGGGACAACCAAGAGACCCAGTACTTC	CASSRDNQETQYF	.	TRBJ2-5	TRBV12-3/TRBV12-4	.
TGTGCCACCAGTGATTCCGGGTCCCGCTCCTACAATGAGCAGTTCTTC	CATSDSGSRSYNEQFF	.	TRBJ2-1	TRBV24-1	.
TGTGCCAGCAGCTCCGATTCCAGGGGGCCGGAGTACTTC	CASSSDSRGPEYF	TRBD1	TRBJ2-7	TRBV27	.
TGTGCCAGTAGCGGGGGTCGACTAGCGGGACACCCTAGCACAGATACGCAGTATTTT	CASSGGRLAGHPSTDTQYF	TRBD2	TRBJ2-3	TRBV19	once
TGTGGCTACGCGGTGGGGAGTCCCAACGCCGGGGCCTACGAGCAGTACTTC	CGYAVGSPNAGAYEQYF	.	TRBJ2-7	TRBV6-4	.
TGCGCCAGCAGCTTGTCGGGGACAGGGTTCAACGAGCAGTACTTC	CASSLSGTGFNEQYF	TRBD1	TRBJ2-7	TRBV5-1	.
TGTGCCTGGACCCCTAACAGGGGGCGCGGTACGCAGTATTTT	CAWTPNRGRGTQYF	TRBD1	TRBJ2-3	TRBV30	.
TGCAGTGCTAGTAGCGGGGTTTACAATGAGCAGTTCTTC	CSASSGVYNEQFF	TRBD2	TRBJ2-1	TRBV20-1	.
TGTGCCAGCAGCCCGACGGGGGTAGGAACTGAAGCTTTCTTT	CASSPTGVGTEAFF	.	TRBJ1-1	TRBV6-5	.
TGTGCCAGCAGTTACGTCAGGGGAGAGACCCAGTACTTC	CASSYVRGETQYF	.	TRBJ2-5	TRBV6-5	.
TGTGCCAGCAGTCTCCGGACTAGCGTATCCTACGAGCAGTACTTC	CASSLRTSVSYEQYF	TRBD2	TRBJ2-7	TRBV28	.
TGTGCCAGCAGCCTACCACTTAGCGGGGACACAGATACGCAGTATTTT	CASSLPLSGDTDTQYF	TRBD2	TRBJ2-3	TRBV4-2	once
TGTGCCAGCGAGATTGGGGACAGTCATCGCACTGAAGCTTTCTTT	CASEIGDSHRTEAFF	TRBD1	TRBJ1-1	TRBV28	.
TGTGCCAGTAGTGTACAACAAGACTACACTGAAGCTTTCTTT	CASSVQQDYTEAFF	.	TRBJ1-1	TRBV19	.
TGTGCCAGCAGTGACCCAGGGGGAAACACCGGGGAGCTGTTTTTT	CASSDPGGNTGELFF	TRBD1	TRBJ2-2	TRBV6-1	.
TGTGCCAGCAGCCCTCGTCGGGAGAACACTGAAGCTTTCTTT	CASSPRRENTEAFF	.	TRBJ1-1	TRBV7-9	.
TGTGCCAGCAGGTACAGGAACACTGAAGCTTTCTTT	CASRYRNTEAFF	.	TRBJ1-1	TRBV28	once
TGCGCCAGCAGCTTGGTGAGCGGGAGAGAGAATGAGCAGTTCTTC	CASSLVSGRENEQFF	TRBD2	TRBJ2-1	TRBV5-1	.
TGTGCCAGCAGCTTAGCTCCGTTTGTAAACGAGCAGTACTTC	CASSLAPFVNEQYF	.	TRBJ2-7	TRBV7-9	.
TGTGCCAGCTCACGCGGACCACGCCAGGGGGCCGGGGAGCTGTTTTTT	CASSRGPRQGAGELFF	TRBD1	TRBJ2-2	TRBV18	.
TGTGCCAGCAGCTTAGATCGGGTGGGCAGGGCTTACAATGAGCAGTTCTTC	CASSLDRVGRAYNEQFF	.	TRBJ2-1	TRBV7-9	.
TGCAGCGTTACTAGCGGGACCGGGTACGAGCAGTACTTC	CSVTSGTGYEQYF	TRBD2	TRBJ2-7	TRBV29-1	.
TGTGCCAGCAGTTCCGTGACAGGGGCCGGGGAGCTGTTTTTT	CASSSVTGAGELFF	TRBD1	TRBJ2-2	TRBV6-5	.
TGTGCCTGGGGCCCTGCTAGCACAGATACGCAGTATTTT	CAWGPASTDTQYF	.	TRBJ2-3	TRBV2	.
TGTGCCAGTAGTATAGGAGCGGGGGGCGGCAATGAGCAGTTCTTC	CASSIGAGGGNEQFF	TRBD2	TRBJ2-1	TRBV19	.
TGTGCCAGCAGCTTAGAACAGGGACGTGGAAACACCATATATTTT	CASSLEQGRGNTIYF	.	TRBJ1-3	TRBV7-2	.
TGTGCCAGCAACCCGGGGAGGGCCACTGAAGCTTTCTTT	CASNPGRATEAFF	.	TRBJ1-1	TRBV7-8	.
TGTGCCAGCAGCTTGGGTAGCGGCGGGAGTGGAGAGACCCAGTACTTC	CASSLGSGGSGETQYF	TRBD2	TRBJ2-5	TRBV5-5	.
TGCAGTGCTAGTTTCAGCGGGGGAATTTACGAGCAGTACTTC	CSASFSGGIYEQYF	TRBD2	TRBJ2-7	TRBV20-1	few
TGTGCCAGCTCATCTTCCGGGACTACGAATGAGCAGTTCTTC	CASSSSGTTNEQFF	TRBD2	TRBJ2-1	TRBV18	.
TGTGCCAGCAGCTTAGTCGGCTACGAGCAGTACTTC	CASSLVGYEQYF	.	TRBJ2-7	TRBV7-9	.
TGCGCCAGCAGCTCCCGGGACAGGGGTTACAATGAGCAGTTCTTC	CASSSRDRGYNEQFF	TRBD1	TRBJ2-1	TRBV5-1	.
TGTGCCTGGGCCAGAGGGGGCAACTATGGCTACACCTTC	CAWARGGNYGYTF	TRBD1	TRBJ1-2	TRBV30	.
TGTGCCTGGAGTGGAGGGGAGACCCAGTACTTC	CAWSGGETQYF	.	TRBJ2-5	TRBV30	.
TGTGCCAGCAGTTTTCGGACTAGCGGGGGCTACGAGCAGTACTTC	CASSFRTSGGYEQYF	TRBD2	TRBJ2-7	TRBV28	.
TGCAGCGTTGCCCTGGCGGCAGGGGGTGGCTATGGCTACACCTTC	CSVALAAGGGYGYTF	TRBD1	TRBJ1-2	TRBV29-1	few
TGTGCCAGTAGATATAGCGGGAGGGGCACAGATACGCAGTATTTT	CASRYSGRGTDTQYF	TRBD2	TRBJ2-3	TRBV19	.
TGTGCCAGCAGCCAATGGGGGGGAGGTGGGAGCACTGAAGCTTTCTTT	CASSQWGGGGSTEAFF	.	TRBJ1-1	TRBV14	.
TGTGCCAGCAGCGTAGGAGGGTCCACCACTGAAGCTTTCTTT	CASSVGGSTTEAFF	.	TRBJ1-1	TRBV9	.
TGTGCCAGCACCAGCAGAACGGGCAGGGAAGGAGCCAACTATGGCTACACCTTC	CASTSRTGREGANYGYTF	.	TRBJ1-2	TRBV3-1/TRBV3-2	few
TGTGCCAGCAGCTTAGTGTATAGGACAGGGGGCTCCTATAATTCACCCCTCCACTTT	CASSLVYRTGGSYNSPLHF	TRBD1	TRBJ1-6	TRBV7-8	.
TGTGCTAGTGGAACGGGACAGGGTAACACCGGGGAGCTGTTTTTT	CASGTGQGNTGELFF	TRBD1	TRBJ2-2	TRBV12-5	.
TGTGCCAGCAGCCTAGGACTAGCGGGTGACTACGAGCAGTACTTC	CASSLGLAGDYEQYF	TRBD2	TRBJ2-7	TRBV5-4	few